This T cell receptor (beta chain) was retrieved from a study of CD8+ T cells in alopecia areata. About the study: Treated patients swallowed 5 to 10 mg of oral tofacitinib twice daily. Treated patients were scored for severity by percent of scalp affected. Whole-study results and caveats: It was lesional scalp, especially alopecia totalis/universalis, that showed higher clonality than normal scalp.

Of note for this clone: Its antigen is not known.

Extracted RNA was reverse transcribed into cDNA, the sequencing template. Clones were sequenced by immunoSEQ multiplex PCR, and TCRdb holds only the in-frame ones, with some missing. Altogether over 120,000 clones are present, around 50% being singletons, with the ten largest covering approximately 16%. V shed 0 bases and J 2 bases; nucleotides not matched to a gene: 9. This CDR3 comprises 17 residues. Germline CDR1 is SGDLS and CDR2 is YYNGEE. Treatment noted: oral pan-JAK inhibitor, 5-10 mg twice daily. Collected material from alopecia areata patients comprised lesional scalp punch biopsies and peripheral blood.

The source of this sequence is a human donor with alopecia areata. J is TRBJ2-3 and V is TRBV9; 7 positions match TRBD1. This material consisted of CD8+ T cells sorted from blood, taken at week 4, from a patient treated with tofacitinib. The CDR3 region is CASSVDSTGIDTDTQYF. In DNA form, the CDR3 reads TGTGCCAGCAGCGTAGATTCGACAGGGATAGACACAGATACGCAGTATTTT.